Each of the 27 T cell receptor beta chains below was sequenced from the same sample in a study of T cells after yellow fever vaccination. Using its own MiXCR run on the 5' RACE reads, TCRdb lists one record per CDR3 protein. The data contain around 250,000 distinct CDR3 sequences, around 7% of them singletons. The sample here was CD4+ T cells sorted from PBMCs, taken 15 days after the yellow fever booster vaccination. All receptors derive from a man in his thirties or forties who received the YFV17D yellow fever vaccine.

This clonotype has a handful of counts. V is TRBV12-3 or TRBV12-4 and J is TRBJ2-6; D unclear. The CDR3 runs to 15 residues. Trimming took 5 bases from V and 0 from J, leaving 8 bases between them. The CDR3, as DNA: TGTGCCAGCAGTCCCGCTATCTCTGGGGCCAACGTCCTGACTTTC. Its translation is CASSPAISGANVLTF.

The chain's CDR3 is CASSREEGLVSNEQFF. The CDR3 region has the DNA TGTGCCAGCAGTCGAGAGGAGGGACTAGTTTCCAATGAGCAGTTCTTC. The V call is TRBV6-2 or TRBV6-3, the J call TRBJ2-1; 8 nucleotides line up with TRBD2. V shed 5 bases, J shed 6 bases, and the junction held 12 bases outside the gene matches. This CDR3 contains 16 residues. Germline V gene lookup returns CDR1 MNHEY and CDR2 SVGEGT.

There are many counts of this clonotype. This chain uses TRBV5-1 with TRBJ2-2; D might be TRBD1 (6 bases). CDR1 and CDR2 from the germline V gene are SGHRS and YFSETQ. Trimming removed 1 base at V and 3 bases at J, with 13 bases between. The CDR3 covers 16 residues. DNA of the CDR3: TGCGCCAGCAGCTTGCAGAGGGGGTTTGACACCGGGGAGCTGTTTTTT. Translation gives CASSLQRGFDTGELFF.

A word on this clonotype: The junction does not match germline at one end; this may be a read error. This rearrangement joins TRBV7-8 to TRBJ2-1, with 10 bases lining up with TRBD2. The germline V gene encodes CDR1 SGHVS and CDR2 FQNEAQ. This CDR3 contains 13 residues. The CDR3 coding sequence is TGTGCCAGCAGCCCTGCGGGTACTAGCGGGATCCGCTTC. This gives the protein CASSPAGTSGIRF.

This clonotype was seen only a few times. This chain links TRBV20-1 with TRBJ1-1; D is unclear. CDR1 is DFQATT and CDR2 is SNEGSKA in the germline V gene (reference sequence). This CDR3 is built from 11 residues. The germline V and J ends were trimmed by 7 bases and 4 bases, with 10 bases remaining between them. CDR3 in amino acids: CSVTGLTEAFF. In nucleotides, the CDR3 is TGCAGTGTCACGGGTCTCACTGAAGCTTTCTTT.

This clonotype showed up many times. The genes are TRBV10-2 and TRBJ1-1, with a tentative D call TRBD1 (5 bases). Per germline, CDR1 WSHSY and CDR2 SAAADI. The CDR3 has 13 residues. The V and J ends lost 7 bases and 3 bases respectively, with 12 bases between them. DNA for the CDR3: TGCGCCAGCAAGGGCAGGGACGACACTGAAGCTTTCTTT. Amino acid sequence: CASKGRDDTEAFF.

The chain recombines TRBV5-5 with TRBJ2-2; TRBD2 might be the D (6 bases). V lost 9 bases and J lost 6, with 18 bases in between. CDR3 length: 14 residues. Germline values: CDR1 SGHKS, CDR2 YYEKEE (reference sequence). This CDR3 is CATGGAMPSGELFF. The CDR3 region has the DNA TGTGCCACGGGCGGGGCCATGCCCTCCGGGGAGCTGTTTTTT.

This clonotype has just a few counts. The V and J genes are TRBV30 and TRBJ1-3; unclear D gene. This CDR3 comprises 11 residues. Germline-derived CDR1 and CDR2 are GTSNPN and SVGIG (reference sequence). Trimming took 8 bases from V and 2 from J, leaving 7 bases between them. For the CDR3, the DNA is TGTGCCATGGAAGCTGGAAACACCATATATTTT. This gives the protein CAMEAGNTIYF.

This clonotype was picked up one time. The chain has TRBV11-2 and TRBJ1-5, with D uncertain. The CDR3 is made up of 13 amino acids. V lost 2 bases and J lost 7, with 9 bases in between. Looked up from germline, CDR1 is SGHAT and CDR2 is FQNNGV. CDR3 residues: CASSLTRGQPQHF. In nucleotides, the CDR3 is TGTGCCAGCAGCTTAACCCGAGGACAGCCCCAGCATTTT.

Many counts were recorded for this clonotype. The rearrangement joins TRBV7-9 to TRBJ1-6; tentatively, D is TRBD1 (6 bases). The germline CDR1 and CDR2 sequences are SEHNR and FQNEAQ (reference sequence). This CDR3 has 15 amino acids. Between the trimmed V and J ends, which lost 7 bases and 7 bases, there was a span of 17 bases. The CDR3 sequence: CASNQAGGANSPLHF. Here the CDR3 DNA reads TGTGCCAGCAATCAAGCTGGGGGGGCAAATTCACCCCTCCACTTT. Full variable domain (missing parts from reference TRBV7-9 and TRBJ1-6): DTGVSQNPRHKITKRGQNVTFRCDPISEHNRLYWYRQTLGQGPEFLTYFQNEAQLEKSRLLSDRFSAERPKGSFSTLEIQRTEQGDSAMYLCASNQAGGANSPLHFGNGTRLTVT.

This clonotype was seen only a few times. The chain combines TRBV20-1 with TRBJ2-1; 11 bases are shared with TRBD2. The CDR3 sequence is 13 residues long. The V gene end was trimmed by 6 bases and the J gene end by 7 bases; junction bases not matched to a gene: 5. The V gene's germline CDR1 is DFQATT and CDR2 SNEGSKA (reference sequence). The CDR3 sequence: CSAAGLAANEQFF. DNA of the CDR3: TGCAGTGCAGCGGGACTAGCGGCAAATGAGCAGTTCTTC.

The CDR3 bases are TGTGCCAGCAGCGTAGATGGTAATGAGCAGTTCTTC. Its protein product is CASSVDGNEQFF. The rearrangement uses TRBV9 and TRBJ2-1; no definite D call. Germline CDR1 and CDR2: SGDLS and YYNGEE. V dropped 0 bases and J dropped 7 bases, with 5 bases sitting between them. There are 12 residues in the CDR3.

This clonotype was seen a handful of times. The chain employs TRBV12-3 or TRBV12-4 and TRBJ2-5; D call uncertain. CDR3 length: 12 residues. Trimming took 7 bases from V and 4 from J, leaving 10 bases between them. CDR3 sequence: CASTLPPETQYF. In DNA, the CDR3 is TGTGCCAGCACATTACCCCCAGAGACCCAGTACTTC.

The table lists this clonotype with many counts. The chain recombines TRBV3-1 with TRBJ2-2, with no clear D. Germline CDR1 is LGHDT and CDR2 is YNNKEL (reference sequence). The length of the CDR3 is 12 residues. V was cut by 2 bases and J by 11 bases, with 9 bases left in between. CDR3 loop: CASSQWGNELFF. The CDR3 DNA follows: TGTGCCAGCAGCCAATGGGGTAATGAGCTGTTTTTT.

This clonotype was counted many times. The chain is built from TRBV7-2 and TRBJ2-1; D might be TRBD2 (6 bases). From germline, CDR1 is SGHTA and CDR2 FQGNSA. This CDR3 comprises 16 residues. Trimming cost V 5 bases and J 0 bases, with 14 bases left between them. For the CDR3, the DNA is TGTGCCAGCAGCCCCCTCGGGGGAAGCTCCTACAATGAGCAGTTCTTC. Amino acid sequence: CASSPLGGSSYNEQFF.

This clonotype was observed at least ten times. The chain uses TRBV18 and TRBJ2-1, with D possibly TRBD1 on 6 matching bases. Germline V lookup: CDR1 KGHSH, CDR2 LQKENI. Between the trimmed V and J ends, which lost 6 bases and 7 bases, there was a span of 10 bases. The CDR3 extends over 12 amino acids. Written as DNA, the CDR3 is TGTGCCAGCTCCTTGGACAGTAATGAGCAGTTCTTC. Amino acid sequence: CASSLDSNEQFF. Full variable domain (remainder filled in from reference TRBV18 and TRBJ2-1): NAGVMQNPRHLVRRRGQEARLRCSPMKGHSHVYWYRQLPEEGLKFMVYLQKENIIDESGMPKERFSAEFPKEGPSILRIQQVVRGDSAAYFCASSLDSNEQFFGPGTRLTVL.

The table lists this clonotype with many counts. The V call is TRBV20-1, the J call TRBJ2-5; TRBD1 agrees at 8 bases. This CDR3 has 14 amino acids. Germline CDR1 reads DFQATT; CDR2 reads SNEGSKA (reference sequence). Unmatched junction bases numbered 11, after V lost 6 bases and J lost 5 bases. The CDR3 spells CSAPGQDLRETQYF. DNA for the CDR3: TGCAGTGCCCCGGGACAGGACCTGCGGGAGACCCAGTACTTC.

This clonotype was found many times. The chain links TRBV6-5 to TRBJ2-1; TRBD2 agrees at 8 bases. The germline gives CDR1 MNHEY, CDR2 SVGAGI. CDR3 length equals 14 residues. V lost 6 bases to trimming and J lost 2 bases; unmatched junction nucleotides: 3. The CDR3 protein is CASRLADPYNEQFF. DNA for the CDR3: TGTGCCAGCAGACTAGCGGATCCCTACAATGAGCAGTTCTTC.

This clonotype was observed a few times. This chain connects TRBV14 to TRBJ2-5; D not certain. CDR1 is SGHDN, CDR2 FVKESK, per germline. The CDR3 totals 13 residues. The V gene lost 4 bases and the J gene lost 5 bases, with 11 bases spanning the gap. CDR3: CASSRLIGETQYF. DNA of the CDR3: TGTGCCAGCAGCCGACTCATCGGGGAGACCCAGTACTTC.

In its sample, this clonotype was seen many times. The CDR3 sequence: CASSLPSSSAEQFF. The CDR3, as DNA: TGTGCCAGCAGCCTACCTTCTAGCTCGGCTGAGCAGTTCTTC. The J gene is TRBJ2-1, the V gene TRBV7-6; the D gene is possibly TRBD2 (5 bases). Per the germline V gene, CDR1 is SGHVS and CDR2 is FNYEAQ. V was cut by 5 bases and J by 9 bases, with 17 bases left in between. CDR3 size: 14 residues.

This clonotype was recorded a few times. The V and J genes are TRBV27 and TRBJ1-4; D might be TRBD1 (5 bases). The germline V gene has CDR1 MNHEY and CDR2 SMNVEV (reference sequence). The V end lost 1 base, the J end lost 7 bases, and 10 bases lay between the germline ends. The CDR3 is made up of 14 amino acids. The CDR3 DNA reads TGTGCCAGCAGTTTATTCACAGGAGGTGAAAAACTGTTTTTT. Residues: CASSLFTGGEKLFF.

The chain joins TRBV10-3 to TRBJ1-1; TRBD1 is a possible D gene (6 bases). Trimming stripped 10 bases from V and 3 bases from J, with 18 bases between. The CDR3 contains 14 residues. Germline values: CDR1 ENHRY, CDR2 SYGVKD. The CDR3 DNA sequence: TGTGCCACGAACGGGGGCGTGGTGGACACTGAAGCTTTCTTT. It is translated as CATNGGVVDTEAFF.

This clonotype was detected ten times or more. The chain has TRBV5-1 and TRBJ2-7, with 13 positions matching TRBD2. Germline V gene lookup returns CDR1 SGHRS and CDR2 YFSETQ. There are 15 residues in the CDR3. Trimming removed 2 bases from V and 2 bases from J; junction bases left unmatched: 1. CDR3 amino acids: CASSLGTSGAYEQYF. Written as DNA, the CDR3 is TGCGCCAGCAGCTTAGGGACTAGCGGGGCCTACGAGCAGTACTTC.

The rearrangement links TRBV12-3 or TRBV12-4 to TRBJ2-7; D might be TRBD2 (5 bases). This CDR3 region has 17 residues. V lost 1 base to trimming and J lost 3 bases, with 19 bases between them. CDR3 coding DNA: TGTGCCAGCAGTTTAGGGAGCCTTTCCGGGGAGATCTACGAGCAGTACTTC. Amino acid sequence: CASSLGSLSGEIYEQYF.

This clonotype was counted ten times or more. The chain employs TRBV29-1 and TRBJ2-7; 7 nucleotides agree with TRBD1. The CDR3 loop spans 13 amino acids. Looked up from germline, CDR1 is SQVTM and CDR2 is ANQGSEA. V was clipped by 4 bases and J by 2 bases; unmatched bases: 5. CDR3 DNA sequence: TGCAGCGTTGGGGACGACAGGGCCTACGAGCAGTACTTC. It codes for CSVGDDRAYEQYF.

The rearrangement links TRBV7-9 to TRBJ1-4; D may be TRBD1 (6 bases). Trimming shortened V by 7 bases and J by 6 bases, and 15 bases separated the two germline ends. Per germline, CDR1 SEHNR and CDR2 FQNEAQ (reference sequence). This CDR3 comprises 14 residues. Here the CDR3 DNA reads TGTGCCAGCATCCTGGGGGCGGTTGATGAAAAACTGTTTTTT. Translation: CASILGAVDEKLFF.

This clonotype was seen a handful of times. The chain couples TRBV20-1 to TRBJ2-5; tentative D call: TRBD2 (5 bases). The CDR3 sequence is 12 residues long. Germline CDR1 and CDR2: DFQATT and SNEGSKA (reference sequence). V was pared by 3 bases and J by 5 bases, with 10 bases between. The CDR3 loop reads CSASAPGETQYF. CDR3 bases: TGCAGTGCTAGCGCTCCGGGGGAGACCCAGTACTTC.